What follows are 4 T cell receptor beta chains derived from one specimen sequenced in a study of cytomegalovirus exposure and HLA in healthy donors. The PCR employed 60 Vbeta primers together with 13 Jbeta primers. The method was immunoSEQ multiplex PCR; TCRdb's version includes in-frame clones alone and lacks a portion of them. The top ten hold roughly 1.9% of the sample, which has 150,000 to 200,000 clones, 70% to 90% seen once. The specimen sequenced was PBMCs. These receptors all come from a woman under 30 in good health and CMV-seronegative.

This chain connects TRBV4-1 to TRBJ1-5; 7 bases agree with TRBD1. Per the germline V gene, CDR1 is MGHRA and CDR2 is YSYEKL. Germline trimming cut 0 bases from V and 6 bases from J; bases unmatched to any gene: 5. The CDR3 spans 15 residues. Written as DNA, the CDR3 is TGCGCCAGCAGCCAAGATGTCGCAGGGGGTCAGCCCCAGCATTTT. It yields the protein CASSQDVAGGQPQHF.

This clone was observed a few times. The CDR3 loop is CASSYNRRGGYTF. DNA for the CDR3: TGTGCCAGCAGTTACAACAGGAGGGGTGGCTACACCTTC. The chain combines TRBV6-5 with TRBJ1-2; a weak D match, TRBD1 (5 bases). Germline V gene sequence: CDR1 MNHEY, CDR2 SVGAGI. Trimming took off 2 bases at V and 7 bases at J, with 11 bases between the two ends. This CDR3 is 13 amino acids long.

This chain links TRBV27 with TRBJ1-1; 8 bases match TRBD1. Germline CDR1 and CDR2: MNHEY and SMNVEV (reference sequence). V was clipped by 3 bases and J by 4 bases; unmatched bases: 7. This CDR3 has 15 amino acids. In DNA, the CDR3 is TGTGCCAGCAGTTTCTCAGGGGGCATAAGCACTGAAGCTTTCTTT. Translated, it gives CASSFSGGISTEAFF.

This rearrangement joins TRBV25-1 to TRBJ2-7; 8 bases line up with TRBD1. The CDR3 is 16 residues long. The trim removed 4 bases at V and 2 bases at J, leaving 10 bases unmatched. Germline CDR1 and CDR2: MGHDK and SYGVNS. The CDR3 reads CASSGGQAEATYEQYF. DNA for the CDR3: TGTGCCAGCAGTGGGGGACAGGCCGAGGCCACCTACGAGCAGTACTTC.